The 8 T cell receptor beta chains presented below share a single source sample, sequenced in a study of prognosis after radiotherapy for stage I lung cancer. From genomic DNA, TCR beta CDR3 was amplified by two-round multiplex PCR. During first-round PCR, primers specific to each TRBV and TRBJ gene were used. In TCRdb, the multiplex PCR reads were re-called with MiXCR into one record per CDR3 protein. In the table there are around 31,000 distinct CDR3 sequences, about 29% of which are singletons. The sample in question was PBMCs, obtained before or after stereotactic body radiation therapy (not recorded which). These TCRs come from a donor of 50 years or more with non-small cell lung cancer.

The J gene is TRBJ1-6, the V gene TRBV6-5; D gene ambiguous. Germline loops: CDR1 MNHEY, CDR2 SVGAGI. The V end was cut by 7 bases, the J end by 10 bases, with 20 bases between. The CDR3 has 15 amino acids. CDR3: CASIYNQVLESPLHF. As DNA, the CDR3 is TGTGCCAGCATTTATAACCAGGTACTAGAGTCACCCCTCCACTTT.

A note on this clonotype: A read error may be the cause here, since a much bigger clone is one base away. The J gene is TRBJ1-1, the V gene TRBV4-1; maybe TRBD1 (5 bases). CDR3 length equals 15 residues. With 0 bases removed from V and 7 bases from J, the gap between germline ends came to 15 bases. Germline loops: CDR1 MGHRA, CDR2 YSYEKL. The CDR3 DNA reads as TGCGCCAGCAGCCAAGATCAGGGTTCAGACATTGAAGCTTTCTTT. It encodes CASSQDQGSDIEAFF.

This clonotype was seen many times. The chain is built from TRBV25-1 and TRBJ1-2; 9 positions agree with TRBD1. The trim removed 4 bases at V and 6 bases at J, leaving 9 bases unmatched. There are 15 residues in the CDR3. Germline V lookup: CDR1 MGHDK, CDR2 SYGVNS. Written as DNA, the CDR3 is TGTGCCAGCAGTGGCGACCGGGACAGGGTGGATGGCTACACCTTC. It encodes CASSGDRDRVDGYTF.

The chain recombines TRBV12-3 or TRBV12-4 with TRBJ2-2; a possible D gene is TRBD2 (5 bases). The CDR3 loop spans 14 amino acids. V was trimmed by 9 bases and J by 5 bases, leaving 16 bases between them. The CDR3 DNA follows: TGTGCCAGTAAAAGCGGAACCAGGACCGGGGAGCTGTTTTTT. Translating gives CASKSGTRTGELFF.

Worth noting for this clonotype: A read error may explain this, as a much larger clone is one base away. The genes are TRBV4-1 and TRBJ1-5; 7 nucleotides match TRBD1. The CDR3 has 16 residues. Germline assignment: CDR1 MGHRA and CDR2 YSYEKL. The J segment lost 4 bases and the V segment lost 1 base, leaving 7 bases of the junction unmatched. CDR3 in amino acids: CASSQVGGRRNQPQHF. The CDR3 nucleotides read TGCGCCAGCAGCCAAGTAGGGGGCAGGAGAAATCAGCCCCAGCATTTT.

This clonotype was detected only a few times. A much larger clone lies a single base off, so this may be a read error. The CDR3 DNA is TGTGCCAGCCTGGTGATCCAGTGGGCGCTGGACGAGCAGTACTTC. Amino acid sequence: CASLVIQWALDEQYF. The J gene is TRBJ2-7, the V gene TRBV2; the D is unclear. Trimming left V 8 bases short and J 5 bases short, with 22 bases between. This CDR3 contains 15 residues. Germline values: CDR1 SNHLY, CDR2 FYNNEI. Looking up the rest from reference TRBV2 and TRBJ2-7 gives the full variable domain: EPEVTQTPSHQVTQMGQEVILRCVPISNHLYFYWYRQILGQKVEFLVSFYNNEISEKSEIFDDQFSVERPDGSNFTLKIRSTKLEDSAMYFCASLVIQWALDEQYFGPGTRLTVT.

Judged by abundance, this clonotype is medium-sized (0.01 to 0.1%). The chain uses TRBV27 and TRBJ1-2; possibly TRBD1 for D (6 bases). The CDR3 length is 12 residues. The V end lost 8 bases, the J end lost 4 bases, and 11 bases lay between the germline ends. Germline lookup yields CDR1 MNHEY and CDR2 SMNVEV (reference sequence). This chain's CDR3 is CASGRDTYGYTF. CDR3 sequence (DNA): TGTGCCAGCGGCCGGGACACCTATGGCTACACCTTC.

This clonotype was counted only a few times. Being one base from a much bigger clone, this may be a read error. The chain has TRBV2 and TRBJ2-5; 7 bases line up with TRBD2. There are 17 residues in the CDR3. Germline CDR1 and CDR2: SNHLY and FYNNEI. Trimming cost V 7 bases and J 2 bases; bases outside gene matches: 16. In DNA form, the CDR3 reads TGTGCCAGCATCACTGCCCGGGGGAGGGCTACTCAAGAGACCCAGTACTTC. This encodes CASITARGRATQETQYF.